The 23 T cell receptor beta chains in this list originate from one sample, sequenced in a study of CXCR3-negative and CXCR3-positive naive CD8 T cells. TRB cDNA libraries were made by UMI-labeled 5' RACE. From its re-call of the 5' RACE reads, TCRdb lists each CDR3 protein once, without DNA. This sample contains fewer than 50,000 distinct CDR3 sequences. Sequenced: naive CXCR3- CD8+ T cells from blood. Specified subset: CD45RO-CCR7+CD27+CD95- naive CD8+ T cells lacking CXCR3 (TNR3-). Receptor source: a human donor in good health. Some clones in this sample may be carry-over from other donors' samples.

The chain is built from TRBV28 and TRBJ2-7; TCRdb names TRBD1, which stays unverified in the absence of DNA. This CDR3 is 15 amino acids long. Germline-derived CDR1 and CDR2 are MDHEN and SYDVKM. CDR3 amino acids: CASSPRGQGGYEQYF.

The V call is TRBV28, the J call TRBJ1-1; TCRdb picks TRBD1, but there is no DNA to check that call. Germline V gene lookup returns CDR1 MDHEN and CDR2 SYDVKM. CDR3 size: 17 residues. The CDR3: CASSDDRGQVLDTEAFF.

The chain carries TRBV6-6 and TRBJ1-5. Germline loops: CDR1 MNHNY, CDR2 SVGAGI (reference sequence). The CDR3 is 14 residues long. The CDR3: CASSYMGEGQPQHF.

This chain uses TRBV6-4 with TRBJ1-1; with no DNA, the TCRdb D assignment of TRBD1 cannot be verified. Per the germline V gene, CDR1 is MRHNA and CDR2 is SNTAGT. CDR3 length: 16 residues. The CDR3 sequence: CASSDSDRQGHTEAFF.

This chain uses TRBV4-2 with TRBJ2-1. This CDR3 contains 15 residues. Germline values: CDR1 LGHNA, CDR2 YNFKEQ. The CDR3 region is CASSQDESRRNEQFF.

The CDR3: CASSVAFVSGGSYNEQFF. The chain carries TRBV9 and TRBJ2-1; TCRdb returns TRBD2, unconfirmable since there is no DNA. The CDR3 length is 18 residues. Per germline, CDR1 SGDLS and CDR2 YYNGEE.

The chain employs TRBV3-1 and TRBJ2-7. Germline CDR1 is LGHDT and CDR2 is YNNKEL (reference sequence). The CDR3 length is 12 residues. CDR3 residues: CASSQAFGEQYF.

The rearrangement joins TRBV28 to TRBJ2-5; TCRdb gives TRBD1 as the D gene, but with no DNA this cannot be confirmed. Looked up from germline, CDR1 is MDHEN and CDR2 is SYDVKM. CDR3 length: 15 residues. The CDR3 loop reads CASSRRPGLGETQYF.

The V call is TRBV27, the J call TRBJ2-3. This CDR3 is built from 14 residues. Germline V gene sequence: CDR1 MNHEY, CDR2 SMNVEV (reference sequence). The CDR3 sequence is CASFNGGAADTQYF.

The gene calls are TRBV29-1 and TRBJ2-1; no DNA is available, so the TRBD1 call from TCRdb remains unchecked. This CDR3 has 15 amino acids. The germline V gene encodes CDR1 SQVTM and CDR2 ANQGSEA. The CDR3 loop reads CSVDGGEVSYNEQFF.

The chain uses TRBV4-2 and TRBJ2-1. CDR3 length: 13 amino acids. Per the germline V gene, CDR1 is LGHNA and CDR2 is YNFKEQ. The CDR3 here is CASSQVGHNEQFF.

This clonotype counts as medium-sized (0.01 to 0.1%) by frequency. The chain joins TRBV7-3 to TRBJ2-2. Germline lookup yields CDR1 SGHTA and CDR2 FQGTGA. The length of the CDR3 is 13 residues. The CDR3: CASSSMDTGELFF. Supplemented by reference TRBV7-3 and TRBJ2-2, the full variable domain reads GAGVSQTPSNKVTEKGKYVELRCDPISGHTALYWYRQSLGQGPEFLIYFQGTGAADDSGLPNDRFFAVRPEGSVSTLKIQRTERGDSAVYLCASSSMDTGELFFGEGSRLTVL.

The gene calls are TRBV21-1 and TRBJ2-7; TCRdb names TRBD1, which stays unverified in the absence of DNA. TRBV21-1 is flagged as a pseudogene. This CDR3 is built from 17 residues. CDR3 residues: CASSTPGGTGVPYEQYF.

The chain employs TRBV7-2 and TRBJ2-3. The CDR3 spans 11 residues. Germline values: CDR1 SGHTA, CDR2 FQGNSA. The CDR3 loop reads CASSLVDTQYF.

The chain uses TRBV28 and TRBJ2-7; TCRdb picks TRBD1, but there is no DNA to check that call. Germline CDR1 and CDR2: MDHEN and SYDVKM. This CDR3 region has 15 residues. The chain's CDR3 is CASRYRGQGSYEQYF.

CDR3 sequence: CAPAPLRASYEQYF. The J gene is TRBJ2-7, the V gene TRBV7-9; TCRdb reports TRBD1, a call that lacks DNA to check it against. The V gene's germline CDR1 is SEHNR and CDR2 FQNEAQ (reference sequence). The CDR3 contains 14 residues.

J is TRBJ1-1 and V is TRBV20-1; TCRdb's D call, TRBD1, is unchecked because there is no DNA. CDR1 is DFQATT and CDR2 is SNEGSKA in the germline V gene (reference sequence). This CDR3 contains 14 residues. The CDR3 loop is CSARDAGGDTEAFF.

J is TRBJ1-5 and V is TRBV28; the TCRdb call, TRBD1, lacks DNA for checking. The CDR3 contains 15 residues. Germline values: CDR1 MDHEN, CDR2 SYDVKM. The CDR3 is CASSFISRGHQPQHF.

The chain joins TRBV28 to TRBJ2-7. The CDR3 length is 12 residues. From germline, CDR1 is MDHEN and CDR2 SYDVKM. CDR3 sequence reads: CASSESPYEQYF.

V usage is TRBV13 and J usage is TRBJ1-1. The CDR3 loop spans 14 amino acids. Germline V lookup: CDR1 PRHDT, CDR2 FYEKMQ (reference sequence). The CDR3 spells CASSFRTGNTEAFF.

The gene calls are TRBV6-2 or TRBV6-3 and TRBJ1-2; TCRdb calls TRBD1, which cannot be checked without DNA. The germline gives CDR1 MNHEY, CDR2 SVGEGT. The CDR3 consists of 15 residues. This CDR3 is CASRTDRSSNYGYTF.

This chain links TRBV25-1 with TRBJ2-5; TCRdb lists TRBD1, though no DNA is available to test this call. The CDR3 is 14 residues long. Per the germline V gene, CDR1 is MGHDK and CDR2 is SYGVNS. The CDR3 spells CASSKDGGQETQYF. The full variable domain, rest sourced from reference TRBV25-1 and TRBJ2-5, is EADIYQTPRYLVIGTGKKITLECSQTMGHDKMYWYQQDPGMELHLIHYSYGVNSTEKGDLSSESTVSRIRTEHFPLTLESARPSHTSQYLCASSKDGGQETQYFGPGTRLLVL.

This clonotype registers medium-sized by frequency. This chain joins TRBV7-3 and TRBJ1-6. Germline loops: CDR1 SGHTA, CDR2 FQGTGA. The CDR3 spans 15 residues. This CDR3 is CASSLMGEAGSPLHF.